This T cell receptor beta chain was profiled in a study of OX40 agonist ivuxolimab in advanced cancers. At the level of the study: Under the entry rules, prior anti-PD-1, anti-PD-L1 or anti-CTLA-4 therapy was allowed, and 35% to 40% had some. Study-level results: By week 6 at 0.1 to 3.0 mg/kg, blood CD4+ and CD8+ T cells had expanded clonally. Clonal expansion was among the lowest in partial responders at 0.1-3.0 mg/kg, especially CD8+.

Generated by immunoSEQ multiplex PCR, the TCRdb table keeps only in-frame clones and is missing some. There are 60,000 to 70,000 clones in the sample; around 83% occur only once, and 1.5% to 2% lies in the top ten. A note on this clone: The antigen remains undetermined.

Trimming left V 7 bases short and J 6 bases short, with 13 bases between. This CDR3 has 12 amino acids. From germline, CDR1 is MDHEN and CDR2 SYDVKM. This sequence originates from an adult with an advanced solid tumor such as melanoma, head and neck, liver or kidney cancer. The sequencing here drew on CD4+ or CD8+ T cells sorted from blood, taken in a trial of the OX40 agonist ivuxolimab. This chain links TRBV28 with TRBJ2-7; either TRBD1 or TRBD2 may supply D (6 bases each). The CDR3, as DNA: TGTGCCAGCATTGGGGGGCCCTCCGAGCAGTACTTC. The encoded protein is CASIGGPSEQYF.